What follows are 15 T cell receptor beta chains derived from one specimen sequenced in a study of T cells in Graves' hyperthyroidism and ophthalmopathy. Amplified TCR beta CDR3 regions derived from RNA transcripts. During a first-round RT-PCR of the TCR CDR3, the HTBI primer set was used. TCRdb independently ran MiXCR on the multiplex PCR reads; one entry per CDR3 protein. The table includes approximately 400,000 distinct CDR3 sequences, 11% to 15% detected once. Sequencing used blood. The source is a middle-aged man with Graves' ophthalmopathy.

This clonotype showed up many times. The gene calls are TRBV2 and TRBJ1-5; D remains unclear. The length of the CDR3 is 13 residues. The V gene lost 2 bases and the J gene lost 6 bases, with 8 bases spanning the gap. Germline V lookup: CDR1 SNHLY, CDR2 FYNNEI. CDR3 region: CASSESWTQPQHF. The CDR3 DNA follows: TGTGCCAGCAGTGAATCATGGACTCAGCCCCAGCATTTT. Using reference TRBV2 and TRBJ1-5 for the parts outside the CDR3, the full variable domain is EPEVTQTPSHQVTQMGQEVILRCVPISNHLYFYWYRQILGQKVEFLVSFYNNEISEKSEIFDDQFSVERPDGSNFTLKIRSTKLEDSAMYFCASSESWTQPQHFGDGTRLSIL.

The sample holds many counts of this clonotype. This sequence joins TRBV7-9 and TRBJ2-1; 11 bases fit TRBD2. V was clipped by 1 base and J by 2 bases; unmatched bases: 1. The germline gives CDR1 SEHNR, CDR2 FQNEAQ (reference sequence). This CDR3 comprises 16 residues. The CDR3, as DNA: TGTGCCAGCAGCTTAGGGGGACTAGCGGCCTACAATGAGCAGTTCTTC. Translated, it gives CASSLGGLAAYNEQFF.

The table lists this clonotype with many counts. This sequence joins TRBV10-3 and TRBJ2-3, with a possible D match to TRBD2 (6 bases). Trimming cost V 6 bases and J 1 base, with 14 bases left between them. The germline CDR1 and CDR2 sequences are ENHRY and SYGVKD. The CDR3 loop spans 15 amino acids. CDR3 bases: TGTGCCATCAGCGACCTAGCGAAACGCACAGATACGCAGTATTTT. This sequence encodes CAISDLAKRTDTQYF.

The sample holds many counts of this clonotype. CDR3 DNA sequence: TGCAGTGCTGGCGGCCTCGCCGATAATTACAATGAGCAGTTCTTC. Translating gives CSAGGLADNYNEQFF. The chain has TRBV20-1 and TRBJ2-1, with unresolved D. Trimming removed 5 bases from V and 4 bases from J, with 18 bases in between. This CDR3 spans 15 amino acids. Germline loops: CDR1 DFQATT, CDR2 SNEGSKA (reference sequence).

This clonotype was seen repeatedly, ten times or more. This chain links TRBV18 with TRBJ2-7; the match to TRBD1 covers 9 bases. CDR1 KGHSH and CDR2 LQKENI come from the germline V gene. This CDR3 is 13 amino acids long. The J segment lost 5 bases and the V segment lost 4 bases, leaving 3 bases of the junction unmatched. Written as DNA, the CDR3 is TGTGCCAGCTCACTACGGACAGGGGACGAGCAGTACTTC. This encodes CASSLRTGDEQYF.

This chain connects TRBV9 to TRBJ2-3; TRBD2 aligns across 9 bases. Germline V gene data show CDR1 as SGDLS and CDR2 as YYNGEE. The CDR3 totals 15 residues. V was clipped by 2 bases and J by 3 bases; unmatched bases: 4. This CDR3 reads CASSVLAGVTDTQYF. The CDR3 DNA reads TGTGCCAGCAGCGTTTTAGCGGGGGTAACAGATACGCAGTATTTT. The entire variable domain, with the rest obtained from reference TRBV9 and TRBJ2-3, is as follows: DSGVTQTPKHLITATGQRVTLRCSPRSGDLSVYWYQQSLDQGLQFLIQYYNGEERAKGNILERFSAQQFPDLHSELNLSSLELGDSALYFCASSVLAGVTDTQYFGPGTRLTVL.

The chain links TRBV3-1 to TRBJ2-2; D gene ambiguous. CDR3 length: 15 amino acids. Deletions cut 5 bases from V and 6 bases from J, with 16 bases between. Germline CDR1 is LGHDT and CDR2 is YNNKEL (reference sequence). CDR3 nucleotides: TGTGCCAGCAGCTTAGAGCAGCTGGGCGCCGGGGAGCTGTTTTTT. It is translated as CASSLEQLGAGELFF.

This clonotype was counted at least ten times. The CDR3 is CASSDSRRETQYF. CDR3 nucleotides: TGTGCCAGCTCAGACAGCCGGCGGGAGACCCAGTACTTC. This sequence joins TRBV28 and TRBJ2-5; the D gene is possibly TRBD1 (5 bases). The CDR3 has 13 residues. The V gene's germline CDR1 is MDHEN and CDR2 SYDVKM. V was pared by 8 bases and J by 5 bases, with 15 bases between.

A word on this clonotype: Germline and junction disagree at one end, which may indicate a read error. The chain employs TRBV14 and TRBJ1-1; D unclear. Germline-derived CDR1 and CDR2 are SGHDN and FVKESK. The CDR3 is 15 residues long. The CDR3 DNA is TGTGCCAGCAGGCAAGATCGGATTACGAACACTGAAGCTTTCTTT. Amino acid sequence: CASRQDRITNTEAFF.

This clonotype was detected many times. The chain is built from TRBV2 and TRBJ2-2; no definite D call. The CDR3 spans 12 residues. Trimming took off 1 base at V and 7 bases at J, with 4 bases between the two ends. Germline CDR1 reads SNHLY; CDR2 reads FYNNEI. The CDR3 DNA reads as TGTGCCAGCAGTGAAGGGGTCGGGGAGCTGTTTTTT. Residues: CASSEGVGELFF.

This clonotype was counted many times. The chain combines TRBV28 with TRBJ2-7, with TRBD1 matching 8 bases. This CDR3 is built from 16 residues. Germline-derived CDR1 and CDR2 are MDHEN and SYDVKM. Losses at the gene ends were 5 bases for V and 3 bases for J; bases not matched to a gene: 12. The CDR3: CASSPAQGEALYEQYF. In nucleotides, the CDR3 is TGTGCCAGCAGTCCAGCACAGGGGGAGGCCCTCTACGAGCAGTACTTC.

A note on this clonotype: This may be a read error, as it is one base from a much larger clone. This CDR3 fails to terminate in the conserved phenylalanine or tryptophan, so it likely reflects a read error. The chain combines TRBV6-1 with TRBJ1-1, with 9 bases fitting TRBD1. With 7 bases clipped from V and 5 bases from J, the junction kept 14 bases outside the gene matches. CDR1 MNHNS and CDR2 SASEGT come from the germline V gene. The CDR3 has 16 residues. The CDR3 DNA is TGTGCCAGCACCGCGAACAGGGGGCGCCGAGTAACTGAAGCTTTCCTT. Encoded protein: CASTANRGRRVTEAFL.

Regarding this clonotype: It may be a read error: a sequence one base away is much more abundant. CDR3 region: CASNTRWTGGGMNAEAFF. As DNA, the CDR3 is TGTGCCAGCAACACTAGGTGGACAGGGGGCGGCATGAACGCTGAAGCTTTCTTT. The rearrangement joins TRBV11-2 to TRBJ1-1; 11 bases match TRBD1. Germline-derived CDR1 and CDR2 are SGHAT and FQNNGV. The CDR3 covers 18 residues.

Ten or more counts support this clonotype. The chain employs TRBV11-1 and TRBJ1-1; 7 nucleotides align to TRBD1. V was pared by 5 bases and J by 5 bases, with 11 bases of the junction left unmatched. Germline values: CDR1 SGHAT, CDR2 FQDESV (reference sequence). This CDR3 comprises 15 residues. CDR3 sequence reads: CASSNQMTGRTEAFF. In DNA, the CDR3 is TGTGCCAGCAGCAATCAGATGACAGGGAGGACTGAAGCTTTCTTT.

This clonotype showed up just a few times. The J gene is TRBJ1-2, the V gene TRBV10-2, with 7 bases fitting TRBD1. Germline values: CDR1 WSHSY, CDR2 SAAADI. The length of the CDR3 is 13 residues. Trimming cost V 6 bases and J 4 bases; bases outside gene matches: 5. As DNA, the CDR3 is TGCGCCAGCAGCTCGACAGGGTTCTATGGCTACACCTTC. It is translated as CASSSTGFYGYTF.